These 13 T cell receptor beta chains were all obtained from the same sample, sequenced in a study of blood T cell repertoires in COVID-19. Data came from immunoSEQ multiplex PCR; TCRdb stores just in-frame clones and leaves some out. The sample includes roughly 120,000 clones, around 80% of them seen just once. The sample comprised peripheral blood. The receptors originated from an older man with acute or convalescent COVID-19.

The chain links TRBV20-1 to TRBJ2-1, with 8 bases that match TRBD2. In germline, CDR1 is DFQATT, CDR2 SNEGSKA (reference sequence). The CDR3 consists of 13 residues. J lost 5 bases, V lost 3 bases, and 3 bases had no gene match. The CDR3 region is CSASRGGDNEQFF. DNA for the CDR3: TGCAGTGCTAGTCGGGGGGGTGACAATGAGCAGTTCTTC.

This chain links TRBV28 with TRBJ1-2; D not resolved. V lost 2 bases and J lost 5, with 6 bases in between. Germline loops: CDR1 MDHEN, CDR2 SYDVKM. The CDR3 length is 12 residues. The chain's CDR3 is CASSLRLYGYTF. The CDR3 region has the DNA TGTGCCAGCAGTTTACGACTTTATGGCTACACCTTC.

The chain is built from TRBV19 and TRBJ1-6; 11 bases are a match to TRBD1. This CDR3 is 15 amino acids long. The germline V gene encodes CDR1 LNHDA and CDR2 SQIVND (reference sequence). V trimming: 3 bases; J trimming: 7 bases; junction bases outside the gene matches: 2. The CDR3 region has the DNA TGTGCCAGTAGTATCGGGACAGGGGGAAATTCACCCCTCCACTTT. Protein product: CASSIGTGGNSPLHF.

This chain uses TRBV29-1 with TRBJ2-1; 9 nucleotides align to TRBD1. V was pared by 3 bases and J by 4 bases, with 10 bases of the junction left unmatched. Germline CDR1 and CDR2: SQVTM and ANQGSEA. The CDR3 is 16 amino acids. CDR3 amino acids: CSVEPGTGTLYNEQFF. In nucleotides, the CDR3 is TGCAGCGTTGAGCCCGGGACAGGGACCCTGTACAATGAGCAGTTCTTC.

This clone was picked up one time. V gene TRBV5-4 combines with J gene TRBJ2-7; 7 positions agree with TRBD2. CDR1 is SGHNT and CDR2 is YYREEE in the germline V gene (reference sequence). V was clipped by 8 bases and J by 7 bases; unmatched bases: 9. This CDR3 region has 12 residues. The CDR3 nucleotides read TGTGCCAGTAAGCGGGAAGTAGGAGAGCAGTACTTC. Protein product: CASKREVGEQYF. The complete variable domain, with remaining parts taken from reference TRBV5-4 and TRBJ2-7, reads ETGVTQSPTHLIKTRGQQVTLRCSSQSGHNTVSWYQQALGQGPQFIFQYYREEENGRGNFPPRFSGLQFPNYSSELNVNALELDDSALYLCASKREVGEQYFGPGTRLTVT.

The gene calls are TRBV6-5 and TRBJ1-1; D is possibly TRBD1 (6 bases). The CDR3 runs to 15 residues. The germline gives CDR1 MNHEY, CDR2 SVGAGI. V lost 0 bases to trimming and J lost 2 bases, with 10 bases between them. CDR3 region: CASSYSGGPNTEAFF. The DNA for the CDR3 is TGTGCCAGCAGTTACTCGGGGGGGCCAAACACTGAAGCTTTCTTT.

The chain couples TRBV20-1 to TRBJ2-3; 7 positions match TRBD2. CDR1 is DFQATT and CDR2 is SNEGSKA in the germline V gene (reference sequence). J gave up 4 bases and V 3 bases, and 13 bases lay outside the gene matches. This CDR3 has 16 amino acids. In nucleotides, the CDR3 is TGCAGTGCTAGTGACACATTTGGGACTATCCCAGATACGCAGTATTTT. As protein: CSASDTFGTIPDTQYF.

The chain employs TRBV12-5 and TRBJ1-1, with TRBD1 as a possible D gene (5 bases). V was clipped by 5 bases and J by 4 bases, with 17 bases between them. Germline-derived CDR1 and CDR2 are LGHNT and FRNRAP. This CDR3 has 15 residues. The CDR3, as DNA: TGTGCTAGTGGTACCCGTGTAGGGGCGCTCACTGAAGCTTTCTTT. Translated, it gives CASGTRVGALTEAFF.

The CDR3 spells CASVEGAGDNTGELFF. The CDR3 DNA is TGCGCCAGCGTAGAAGGTGCAGGTGACAACACCGGGGAGCTGTTTTTT. The chain has TRBV5-1 and TRBJ2-2; D uncertain. The CDR3 length is 16 residues. The germline V gene encodes CDR1 SGHRS and CDR2 YFSETQ. V gave up 7 bases and J gave up 2 bases, with 18 bases separating them.

V is TRBV7-8 and J is TRBJ2-7; 11 positions agree with TRBD2. After removal of 1 base from V and 5 bases from J, the junction contained 7 bases not matched to a gene. In germline, CDR1 is SGHVS, CDR2 FQNEAQ. The CDR3 sequence is 16 residues long. The CDR3 nucleotides read TGTGCCAGCAGCTTAGGTCCCCTAGCGGGGGGACACGAGCAGTACTTC. It is translated as CASSLGPLAGGHEQYF.

A single count supports this clone. This chain uses TRBV4-2 with TRBJ1-2, with D hard to call. Per the germline V gene, CDR1 is LGHNA and CDR2 is YNFKEQ. This CDR3 contains 15 residues. Trimming took off 0 bases at V and 6 bases at J, with 14 bases between the two ends. The CDR3 bases are TGTGCCAGCAGCCAAGATCCGCAGGCTTGGGATGGCTACACCTTC. Amino acids: CASSQDPQAWDGYTF.

V usage is TRBV28 and J usage is TRBJ1-5; D uncertain. CDR1 is MDHEN, CDR2 SYDVKM, per germline. Trimming took 6 bases from V and 9 from J, leaving 12 bases between them. The CDR3 is 12 amino acids. CDR3 residues: CASSQEQRPQHF. CDR3 nucleotide sequence: TGTGCCAGCAGCCAAGAACAACGGCCCCAGCATTTT.

The V call is TRBV4-3, the J call TRBJ2-6; a possible D gene is TRBD2 (5 bases). This CDR3 contains 15 residues. V was trimmed by 2 bases and J by 2 bases, leaving 7 bases between them. Germline loops: CDR1 LGHNA, CDR2 YSLEER. The CDR3 DNA reads as TGCGCCAGCAGCCAACGGAGGACTGGGGCCAACGTCCTGACTTTC. This gives the protein CASSQRRTGANVLTF.